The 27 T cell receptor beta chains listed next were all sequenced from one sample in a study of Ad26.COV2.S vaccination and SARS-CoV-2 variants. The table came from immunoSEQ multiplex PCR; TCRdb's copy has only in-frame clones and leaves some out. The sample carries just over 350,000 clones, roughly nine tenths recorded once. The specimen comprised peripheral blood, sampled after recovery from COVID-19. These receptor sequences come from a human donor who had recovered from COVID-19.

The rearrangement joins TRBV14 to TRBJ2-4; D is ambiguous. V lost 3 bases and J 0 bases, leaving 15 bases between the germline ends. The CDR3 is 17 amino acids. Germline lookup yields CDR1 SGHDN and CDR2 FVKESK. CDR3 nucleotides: TGTGCCAGCAGCCAGGGTAACTCTTGGCTAGCCAAAAACATTCAGTACTTC. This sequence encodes CASSQGNSWLAKNIQYF.

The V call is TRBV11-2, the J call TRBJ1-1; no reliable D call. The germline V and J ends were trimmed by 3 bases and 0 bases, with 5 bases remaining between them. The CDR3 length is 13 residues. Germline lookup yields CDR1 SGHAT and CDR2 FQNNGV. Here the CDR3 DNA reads TGTGCCAGCAGCTTCCCGGTGAACACTGAAGCTTTCTTT. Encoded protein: CASSFPVNTEAFF.

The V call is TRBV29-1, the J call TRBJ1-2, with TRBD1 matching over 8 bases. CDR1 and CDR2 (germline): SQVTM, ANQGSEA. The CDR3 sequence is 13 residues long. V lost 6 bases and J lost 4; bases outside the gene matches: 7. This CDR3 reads CSVTGVAAYGYTF. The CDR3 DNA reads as TGCAGCGTGACAGGGGTAGCTGCCTATGGCTACACCTTC.

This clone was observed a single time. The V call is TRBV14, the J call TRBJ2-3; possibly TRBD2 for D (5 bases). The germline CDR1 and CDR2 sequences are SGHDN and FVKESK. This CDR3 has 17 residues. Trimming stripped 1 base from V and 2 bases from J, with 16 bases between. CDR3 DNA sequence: TGTGCCAGCAGCCAAGTTGCGGGCGGCCGTTTCACAGATACGCAGTATTTT. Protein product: CASSQVAGGRFTDTQYF.

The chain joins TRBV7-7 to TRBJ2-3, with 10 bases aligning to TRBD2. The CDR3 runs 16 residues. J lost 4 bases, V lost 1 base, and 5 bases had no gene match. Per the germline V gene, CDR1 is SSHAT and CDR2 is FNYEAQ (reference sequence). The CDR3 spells CASSLGVSGGADTQYF. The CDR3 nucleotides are TGTGCCAGCAGCTTAGGAGTGAGCGGGGGGGCAGATACGCAGTATTTT.

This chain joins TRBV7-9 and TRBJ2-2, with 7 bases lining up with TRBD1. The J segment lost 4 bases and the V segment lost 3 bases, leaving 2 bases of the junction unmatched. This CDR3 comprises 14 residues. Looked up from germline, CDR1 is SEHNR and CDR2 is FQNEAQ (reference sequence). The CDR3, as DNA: TGTGCCAGCAGCTTCGACAGGGCCACCGGGGAGCTGTTTTTT. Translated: CASSFDRATGELFF.

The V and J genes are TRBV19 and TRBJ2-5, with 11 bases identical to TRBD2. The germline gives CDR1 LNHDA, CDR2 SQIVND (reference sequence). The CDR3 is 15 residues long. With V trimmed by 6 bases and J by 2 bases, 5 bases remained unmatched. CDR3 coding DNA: TGTGCCAGTAGCCTGACTAGCGGGGTACAAGAGACCCAGTACTTC. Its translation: CASSLTSGVQETQYF.

CDR3 residues: CASSPLLAYEQYF. CDR3 bases: TGTGCCAGCAGCCCCCTCTTGGCCTACGAGCAGTACTTC. The V call is TRBV2, the J call TRBJ2-7; unclear D gene. This CDR3 has 13 amino acids. CDR1 SNHLY and CDR2 FYNNEI come from the germline V gene. Trimming shortened V by 6 bases and J by 2 bases, and 11 bases separated the two germline ends.

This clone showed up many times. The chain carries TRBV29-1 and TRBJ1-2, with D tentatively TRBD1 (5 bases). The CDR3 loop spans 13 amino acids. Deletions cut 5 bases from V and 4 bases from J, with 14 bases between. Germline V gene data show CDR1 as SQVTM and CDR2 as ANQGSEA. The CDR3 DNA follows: TGCAGCGTTATGCGGGGCGAGGTCTATGGCTACACCTTC. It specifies CSVMRGEVYGYTF.

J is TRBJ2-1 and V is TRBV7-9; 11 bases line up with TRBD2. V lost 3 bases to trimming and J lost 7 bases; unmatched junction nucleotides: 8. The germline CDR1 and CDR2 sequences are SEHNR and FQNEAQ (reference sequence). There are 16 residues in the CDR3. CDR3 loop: CASSFGASGGPNEQFF. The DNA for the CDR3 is TGTGCCAGCAGCTTCGGCGCTAGCGGGGGGCCTAATGAGCAGTTCTTC.

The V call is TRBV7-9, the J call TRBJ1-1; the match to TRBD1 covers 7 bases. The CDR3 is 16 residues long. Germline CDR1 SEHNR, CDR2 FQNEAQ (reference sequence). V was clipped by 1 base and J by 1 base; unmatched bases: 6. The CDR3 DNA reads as TGTGCCAGCAGCTTAGGAGTGGGACAGCCGAACACTGAAGCTTTCTTT. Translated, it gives CASSLGVGQPNTEAFF.

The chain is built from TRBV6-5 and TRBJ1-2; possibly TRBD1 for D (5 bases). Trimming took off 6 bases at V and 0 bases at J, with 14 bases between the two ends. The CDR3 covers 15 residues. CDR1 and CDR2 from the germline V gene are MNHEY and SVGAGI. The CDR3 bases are TGTGCCAGCAGGTCCGACAGACAACCTAACTATGGCTACACCTTC. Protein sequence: CASRSDRQPNYGYTF.

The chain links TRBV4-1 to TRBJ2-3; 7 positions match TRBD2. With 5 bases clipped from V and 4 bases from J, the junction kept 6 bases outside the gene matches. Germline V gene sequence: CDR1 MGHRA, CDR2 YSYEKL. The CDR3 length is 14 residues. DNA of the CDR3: TGCGCCAGCAGCTGGCTAGCGGAAGCAGATACGCAGTATTTT. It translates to CASSWLAEADTQYF.

The CDR3 region is CASSRGGRTGVPDTQYF. The CDR3, as DNA: TGTGCCAGCAGCAGAGGTGGAAGGACAGGGGTGCCAGATACGCAGTATTTT. The rearrangement joins TRBV14 to TRBJ2-3, with 9 nucleotides matching TRBD1. This CDR3 comprises 17 residues. In germline, CDR1 is SGHDN, CDR2 FVKESK. V shed 5 bases, J shed 4 bases, and the junction held 13 bases outside the gene matches.

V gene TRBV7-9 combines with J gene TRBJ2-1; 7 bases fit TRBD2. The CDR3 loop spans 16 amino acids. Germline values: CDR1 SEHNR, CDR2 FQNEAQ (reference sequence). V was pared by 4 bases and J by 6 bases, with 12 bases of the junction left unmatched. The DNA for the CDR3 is TGTGCCAGCAGCTCATACGATAGACTAGCAAGCAATGAGCAGTTCTTC. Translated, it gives CASSSYDRLASNEQFF.

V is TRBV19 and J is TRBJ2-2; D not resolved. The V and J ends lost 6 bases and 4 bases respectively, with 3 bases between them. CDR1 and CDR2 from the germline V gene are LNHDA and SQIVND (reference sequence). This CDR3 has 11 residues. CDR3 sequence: CASSPTGELFF. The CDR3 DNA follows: TGTGCCAGTAGCCCCACCGGGGAGCTGTTTTTT.

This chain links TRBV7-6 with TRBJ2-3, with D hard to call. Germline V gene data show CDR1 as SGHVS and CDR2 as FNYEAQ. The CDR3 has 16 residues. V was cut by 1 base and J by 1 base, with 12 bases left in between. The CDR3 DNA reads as TGTGCCAGCAGCTTAGGGGGATCTGAAGGCACAGATACGCAGTATTTT. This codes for CASSLGGSEGTDTQYF.

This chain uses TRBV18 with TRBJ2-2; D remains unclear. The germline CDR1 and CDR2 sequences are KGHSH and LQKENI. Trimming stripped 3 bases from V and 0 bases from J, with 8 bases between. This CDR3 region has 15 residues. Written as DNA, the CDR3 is TGTGCCAGCTCACCGTTAGGTTCGAACACCGGGGAGCTGTTTTTT. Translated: CASSPLGSNTGELFF.

The CDR3 DNA reads TGTGCCAGCAGTTACTCGAGGATAAGCAATCAGCCCCAGCATTTT. Its protein is CASSYSRISNQPQHF. The chain carries TRBV6-6 and TRBJ1-5; D is ambiguous. Germline V lookup: CDR1 MNHNY, CDR2 SVGAGI (reference sequence). This CDR3 region has 15 residues. The ends were cut back, 0 bases at V and 1 base at J, with 7 bases in the middle.

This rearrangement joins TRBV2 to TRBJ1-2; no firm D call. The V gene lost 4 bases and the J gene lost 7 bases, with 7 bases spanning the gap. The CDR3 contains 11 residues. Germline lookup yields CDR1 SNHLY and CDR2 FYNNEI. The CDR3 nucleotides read TGTGCCAGCAGTGTATCCGGTGGCTACACCTTC. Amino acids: CASSVSGGYTF.

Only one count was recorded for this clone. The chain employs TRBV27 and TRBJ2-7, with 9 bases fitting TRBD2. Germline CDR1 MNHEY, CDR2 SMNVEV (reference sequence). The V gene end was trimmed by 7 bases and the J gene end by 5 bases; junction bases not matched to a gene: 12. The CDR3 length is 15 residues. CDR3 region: CASTRGGRPGDEQYF. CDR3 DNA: TGTGCCAGCACGCGGGGGGGCCGGCCCGGCGACGAGCAGTACTTC.

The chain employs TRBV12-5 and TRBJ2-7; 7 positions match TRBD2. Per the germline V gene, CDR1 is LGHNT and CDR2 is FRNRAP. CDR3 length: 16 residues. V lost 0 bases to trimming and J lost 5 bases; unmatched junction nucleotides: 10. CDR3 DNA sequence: TGTGCTAGTGGTTTGGTACTAGAGCTAGCGGTCCACGAGCAGTACTTC. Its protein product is CASGLVLELAVHEQYF.

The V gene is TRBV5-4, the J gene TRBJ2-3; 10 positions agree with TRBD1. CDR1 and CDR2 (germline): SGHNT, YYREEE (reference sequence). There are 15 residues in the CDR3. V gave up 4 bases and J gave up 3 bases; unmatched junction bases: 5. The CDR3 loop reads CASSPDRGRTDTQYF. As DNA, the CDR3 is TGTGCCAGCAGCCCCGACAGGGGGCGAACAGATACGCAGTATTTT. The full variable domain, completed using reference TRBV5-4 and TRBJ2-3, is ETGVTQSPTHLIKTRGQQVTLRCSSQSGHNTVSWYQQALGQGPQFIFQYYREEENGRGNFPPRFSGLQFPNYSSELNVNALELDDSALYLCASSPDRGRTDTQYFGPGTRLTVL.

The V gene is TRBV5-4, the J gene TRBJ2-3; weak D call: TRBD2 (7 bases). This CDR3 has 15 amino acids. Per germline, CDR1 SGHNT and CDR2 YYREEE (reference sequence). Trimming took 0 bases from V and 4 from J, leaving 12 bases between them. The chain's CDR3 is CASSLAGGGADTQYF. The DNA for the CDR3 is TGTGCCAGCAGCTTGGCCGGAGGGGGGGCAGATACGCAGTATTTT. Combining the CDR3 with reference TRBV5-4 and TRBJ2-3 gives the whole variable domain ETGVTQSPTHLIKTRGQQVTLRCSSQSGHNTVSWYQQALGQGPQFIFQYYREEENGRGNFPPRFSGLQFPNYSSELNVNALELDDSALYLCASSLAGGGADTQYFGPGTRLTVL.

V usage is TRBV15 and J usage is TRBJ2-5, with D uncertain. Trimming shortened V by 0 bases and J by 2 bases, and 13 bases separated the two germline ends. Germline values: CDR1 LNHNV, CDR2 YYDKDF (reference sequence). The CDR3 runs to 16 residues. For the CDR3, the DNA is TGTGCCACCAGCAGAGATGCGGCAGCTACACAAGAGACCCAGTACTTC. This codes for CATSRDAAATQETQYF.

CDR3 nucleotides: TGTGCCAGCAGTTTCCCCGCTCTTCCGGGGGAGCAGTACTTC. Protein: CASSFPALPGEQYF. The chain couples TRBV28 to TRBJ2-7; TRBD2 is a possible D gene (5 bases). From germline, CDR1 is MDHEN and CDR2 SYDVKM. Trimming shortened V by 3 bases and J by 7 bases, and 16 bases separated the two germline ends. CDR3 length: 14 amino acids.

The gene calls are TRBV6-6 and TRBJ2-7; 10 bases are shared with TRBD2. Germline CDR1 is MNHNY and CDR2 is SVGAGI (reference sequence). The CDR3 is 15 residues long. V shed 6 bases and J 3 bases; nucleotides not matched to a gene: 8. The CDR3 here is CASSPLAGWNYEQYF. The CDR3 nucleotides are TGTGCCAGCAGCCCACTAGCGGGGTGGAACTACGAGCAGTACTTC.